This is a list of T cell receptor beta chains from one sample in a study of blood T cell repertoires in COVID-19. Clones were read by immunoSEQ multiplex PCR, and TCRdb kept only the in-frame ones, dropping some. The table has 21,000 or so clones, roughly 90% seen once. Material: peripheral blood. The receptors shown here come from a human donor in a cohort sampled during active COVID-19. The donor label of this sample is uncertain. Each CDR3 is given with its conserved first and last residue. The D gene is left open where the match is weak. Clone size is stated in some rows and not others, as once, few, many or a class when expanded.

TRBD2,-,TRBJ2-1,TRBV24-1,TGTGCCACCAGTGATACAGCGGGAGGGGATGAGCAGTTCTTC,CATSDTAGGDEQFF
TRBD2,-,TRBJ2-3,TRBV6-6,TGTGCCAGCAGTTACAAGGCTAGCGGACCCACAGATACGCAGTATTTT,CASSYKASGPTDTQYF
TRBD2,-,TRBJ2-3,TRBV11-2,TGTGCCAGCAGCTTCTTCGGTAGCGGGAGCGCAGATACGCAGTATTTT,CASSFFGSGSADTQYF
-,-,TRBJ1-1,TRBV5-6,TGTGCCAGCAGCTTGGCTGGCAGGGGTGTCGCTGAAGCTTTCTTT,CASSLAGRGVAEAFF
TRBD2,-,TRBJ2-7,TRBV12-3/TRBV12-4,TGTGCCGGAGCGGGATCCTACGAGCAGTACTTC,CAGAGSYEQYF
-,-,TRBJ2-3,TRBV5-6,TGTGCCAGCAGCTTGGGGCACAGCGGGGATACGCAGTATTTT,CASSLGHSGDTQYF
-,few,TRBJ1-1,TRBV30,TGTGCCTGGATAGGGGACACTGAAGCTTTCTTT,CAWIGDTEAFF
-,-,TRBJ1-5,TRBV6-4,TGTGCCGGAACGACGGGGTACAGCAATCAGCCCCAGCATTTT,CAGTTGYSNQPQHF
TRBD2,-,TRBJ2-1,TRBV5-4,TGTGCCGCCCACGGGGGGGGGATGATAGGGAGCTCCTACAATGAGCAGTTCTTC,CAAHGGGMIGSSYNEQFF
TRBD1,-,TRBJ1-4,TRBV5-1,TGCGCCAGCAGCTTGGGTGTTTCGACAGGGAGGAATGAAAAACTGTTTTTT,CASSLGVSTGRNEKLFF
TRBD2,once,TRBJ2-7,TRBV5-1,TGCGCCAGCAGTCAAGCGGGAAAAAATTATTACGAGCAGTACTTC,CASSQAGKNYYEQYF
-,-,TRBJ1-1,TRBV5-1,TGCGCCAGCAGCCAGGTCGGCATGAACACTGAAGCTTTCTTT,CASSQVGMNTEAFF
TRBD1,-,TRBJ2-7,TRBV9,TGTGCCAGCAGCGCAGGACAGGGGAACTACGAGCAGTACTTC,CASSAGQGNYEQYF
-,few,TRBJ1-4,TRBV7-2,TGTGCCAGCAGCCCGGGGGGGAGCATCCAAAAACTGTTTTTT,CASSPGGSIQKLFF
-,once,TRBJ2-5,TRBV19,TGTGCCAGTAGTCTCTGGGCGGAGGGGAAGACCCAGTACTTC,CASSLWAEGKTQYF
-,-,TRBJ2-7,TRBV5-1,TGCGCCAGCAGCTTTACCTACGAGCAGTACTTC,CASSFTYEQYF
TRBD1,-,TRBJ2-3,TRBV5-4,TGTGCCAGCAGCTTCGGGACAGGGTATAGCACAGATACGCAGTATTTT,CASSFGTGYSTDTQYF
TRBD1,-,TRBJ1-2,TRBV2,TGTGCCAGCAGTGTACAGGGGGCCAGCGGCTACACCTTC,CASSVQGASGYTF
-,-,TRBJ2-7,TRBV9,TGTGCCAGCAGCGTAGCGGCAGGTGTCTCCTACGAGCAGTACTTC,CASSVAAGVSYEQYF
-,-,TRBJ2-3,TRBV7-3,TGTGCCAGCAGCTTAATAGGGGGTGCAGATACGCAGTATTTT,CASSLIGGADTQYF
-,-,TRBJ1-1,TRBV6-5,TGTGCCAGCCGCTACGGACGGGGATCTGAAGCTTTCTTT,CASRYGRGSEAFF
TRBD1,-,TRBJ1-2,TRBV5-4,TGTGCCAGCAGCGTAGCGACCGGGACAGCTAACTATGGCTACACCTTC,CASSVATGTANYGYTF
-,-,TRBJ2-1,TRBV10-3,TGTGCCATCAGTGATGGAATACAGGAAAATGGTAATGAGCAGTTCTTC,CAISDGIQENGNEQFF
TRBD1,-,TRBJ1-5,TRBV12-3/TRBV12-4,TGTGCCAGCAGAGGACAGGGGAATCAGCCCCAGCATTTT,CASRGQGNQPQHF
-,-,TRBJ2-2,TRBV19,TGTGCCAGTAGTAGTCTGAACACCGGGGAGCTGTTTTTT,CASSSLNTGELFF
TRBD2,-,TRBJ2-5,TRBV5-1,TGCGCCAGCAGCTTTAAAAGCGGGAGATATGAGACCCAGTACTTC,CASSFKSGRYETQYF
TRBD2,-,TRBJ2-3,TRBV5-4,TGTGCCAGCAGCGTTGGGACTAGCGGGAGCGGCACAGATACGCAGTATTTT,CASSVGTSGSGTDTQYF
-,-,TRBJ2-5,TRBV4-1,TGCGCCAGCAGCCGGCCAACGAGGGAAGAGACCCAGTACTTC,CASSRPTREETQYF
TRBD2,-,TRBJ2-1,TRBV15,TGTGCCACCAGTAGGACTAGCGGGAGCGATGAGCAGTTCTTC,CATSRTSGSDEQFF
-,-,TRBJ1-3,TRBV18,TGTGCCAGCTCACCAAATCAGGGCACTGGAAACACCATATATTTT,CASSPNQGTGNTIYF
-,-,TRBJ2-3,TRBV28,TGTGCCAGCAGTTTACTCTCAGGGACGCAGTATTTT,CASSLLSGTQYF